These T cell receptor beta chains were read from a single sample in a study of OX40 agonist ivuxolimab in advanced cancers. TCRdb's copy holds only in-frame clones and misses some; the assay was immunoSEQ multiplex PCR. The sample lists over 60,000 clones, approximately 80% occurring once. Sequencing was performed on CD4+ or CD8+ T cells sorted from blood, taken in a trial of the OX40 agonist ivuxolimab. The receptors here all came from an adult with an advanced solid tumor such as melanoma, head and neck, liver or kidney cancer. The CDR3 runs from the conserved cysteine through the conserved F or W. Each record gives: D gene, V gene, clone size, J gene, CDR3 length, CDR3 protein, CDR3 DNA. A D gene is named only where the DNA matches it firmly. Size tells how often a clone was seen (once, few, many) or the class of an expanded clone, and some rows leave it out.

-	TRBV10-3	-	TRBJ1-1	14	CAISVLQSGTEAFF	TGTGCCATCAGTGTTCTACAATCAGGCACTGAAGCTTTCTTT
TRBD1	TRBV16	-	TRBJ1-1	15	CASSKPGQGATEAFF	TGTGCCAGCAGCAAACCGGGACAGGGGGCCACTGAAGCTTTCTTT
-	TRBV5-8	once	TRBJ2-3	16	CASSLAIERITDTQYF	TGTGCCAGCAGCTTGGCCATCGAGCGGATCACAGATACGCAGTATTTT
-	TRBV19	few	TRBJ1-6	15	CASSSRGADNSPLHF	TGTGCCAGTAGTTCGAGGGGCGCGGATAATTCACCCCTCCACTTT
-	TRBV4-3	-	TRBJ2-7	17	CASSLGGGAGSSYEQYF	TGCGCCAGCAGCCTAGGCGGTGGGGCAGGGAGCTCCTACGAGCAGTACTTC
TRBD2	TRBV11-3	-	TRBJ2-7	13	CASSPGLDYEQYF	TGTGCCAGCAGCCCGGGACTAGACTACGAGCAGTACTTC
TRBD2	TRBV5-1	-	TRBJ2-5	15	CASSSGLAGQETQYF	TGCGCCAGCAGCTCTGGGCTAGCGGGACAAGAGACCCAGTACTTC
-	TRBV29-1	-	TRBJ2-4	14	CSVGLGVSRNIQYF	TGCAGCGTTGGGTTGGGAGTATCGCGAAACATTCAGTACTTC
-	TRBV2	-	TRBJ1-6	14	CASSEPRTDSPLHF	TGTGCCAGCAGTGAACCAAGGACCGATTCACCCCTCCACTTT
TRBD2	TRBV6-1	once	TRBJ2-1	16	CASSEWLAGEGNEQFF	TGTGCCAGCAGTGAATGGCTAGCGGGAGAGGGTAATGAGCAGTTCTTC
TRBD2	TRBV7-6	-	TRBJ2-3	14	CASSLGLGGDTQYF	TGTGCCAGCAGCTTGGGACTAGGAGGAGATACGCAGTATTTT
-	TRBV29-1	few	TRBJ2-7	14	CSATLLGGAYEQYF	TGCAGCGCTACCCTGTTAGGTGGCGCCTACGAGCAGTACTTC
TRBD1	TRBV27	-	TRBJ1-5	17	CASSLSSGTGPGQPQHF	TGTGCCAGCAGTTTATCGTCCGGGACAGGGCCGGGTCAGCCCCAGCATTTT
TRBD1	TRBV29-1	once	TRBJ2-1	13	CSFRQGGYNEQFF	TGCAGCTTCCGACAGGGGGGGTATAATGAGCAGTTCTTC
-	TRBV12-5	-	TRBJ2-5	11	CASLLAETQYF	TGTGCTAGCCTCTTAGCGGAGACCCAGTACTTC
-	TRBV7-3	-	TRBJ1-6	13	CASSLGGHSPLHF	TGTGCCAGCAGCTTAGGGGGCCATTCACCCCTCCACTTT